This T cell receptor beta chain derives from a study of PD-1 blockade in classical Hodgkin lymphoma. Findings of the study overall: At baseline, newly diagnosed patients reportedly showed less TCR diversity than healthy donors. Causes of the repertoire differences remain undefined, possibly disease activity or prior therapy.

Noted time point: newly diagnosed, previously untreated cHL patient sample. Newly diagnosed, untreated classical Hodgkin lymphoma PBMCs served as comparison. TCRdb keeps only in-frame clones here, not all; method: immunoSEQ multiplex PCR. Here the sample spans approximately 70,000 clones, 93% being singletons. The V gene lost 4 bases and the J gene lost 0 bases, with 14 bases spanning the gap. This CDR3 spans 16 amino acids. Germline V gene lookup returns CDR1 SGDLS and CDR2 YYNGEE. Concerning this clone: Its antigen remains unidentified.

This TCR was recovered from a human donor with classical Hodgkin lymphoma. The chain links TRBV9 to TRBJ1-3; D is ambiguous. Sequenced sample: peripheral blood mononuclear cells (PBMCs). CDR3: CASSSNWIVSGNTIYF. CDR3 DNA sequence: TGTGCCAGCAGCTCTAACTGGATTGTCTCTGGAAACACCATATATTTT.